This TCR beta chain was identified during a study of T-cell reconstitution after alpha-beta-depleted transplantation in children. Study-wide results and caveats: The origin of high day-60 TCRbeta diversity in some patients lay in surviving recipient T cells and thymic progenitors. Expanded graft clones, several hundred of them, were reportedly the source of alpha-beta T cells about two months after transplant. When one year had passed after transplant, most T-cell counts and diversity came from newly produced T cells.

Unique molecular identifiers tagged the TCRbeta library. Each CDR3 protein gets one entry after TCRdb re-called the PCR reads with MiXCR. The data show some 840,000 distinct CDR3 sequences, about 16% seen once. This clonotype occurred a few times. The antigen is undetermined. CDR1 is SGHRS and CDR2 is YFSETQ in the germline V gene. With 4 bases removed from V and 0 bases from J, the gap between germline ends came to 16 bases. The CDR3 is 16 amino acids. The sample in question was PBMCs, mostly from graft donor cells, obtained 360 days after TCRalphabeta/CD19-depleted stem cell transplant. The rearrangement links TRBV5-1 to TRBJ1-1; D gene uncertain. The TCR comes from a male patient between 10 and 17 years old who had a stem cell transplant for acute lymphoblastic leukemia, so the T cells may come from the graft donor. CDR3 nucleotide sequence: TGCGCCAGCAGCCCCTTCTCCGGAGATGTGAACACTGAAGCTTTCTTT. It encodes CASSPFSGDVNTEAFF.